This TCR beta chain originates from a study of control samples from healthy donors and cancer patients. Germline CDR1 SGHDN, CDR2 FVKESK. The V end was cut by 1 base, the J end by 4 bases, with 19 bases between. There are 17 residues in the CDR3. The data were produced by immunoSEQ multiplex PCR, yet TCRdb's version contains in-frame clones alone and is incomplete. The sample records tens of thousands of clones, 70% to 85% being singletons. The source material was PBMCs. The TCR was taken from a man aged 65 to 85 with lung cancer. The chain joins TRBV14 to TRBJ1-1, with D tentatively TRBD1 (5 bases). The CDR3 DNA reads as TGTGCCAGCAGCCAAGTCCTCGGAGGGACTTTCGGCACTGAAGCTTTCTTT. Residues: CASSQVLGGTFGTEAFF.